This passage covers 32 T cell receptor beta chains from one sample sequenced in a study of blood T cell repertoires in COVID-19. Here immunoSEQ multiplex PCR was the method, and the copy in TCRdb shows in-frame clones only, minus some. The sample lists approximately 300,000 clones; about 92% were seen once. Specimen: PBMCs or T cells enriched from blood (not recorded which). Receptors originate from a woman aged 25 to 39 who had recovered from COVID-19.

This clone was seen a few times. The J gene is TRBJ1-4, the V gene TRBV6-4; a weak D match, TRBD1 (5 bases). V lost 2 bases and J lost 3, with 7 bases in between. The CDR3 has 14 amino acids. Per germline, CDR1 MRHNA and CDR2 SNTAGT. The chain's CDR3 is CASSDGGANEKLFF. The CDR3 DNA is TGTGCCAGCAGTGACGGAGGGGCTAATGAAAAACTGTTTTTT.

The J gene is TRBJ1-2, the V gene TRBV5-1; 7 bases are shared with TRBD1. The germline V gene has CDR1 SGHRS and CDR2 YFSETQ. Trimming removed 4 bases from V and 4 bases from J; junction bases left unmatched: 10. The CDR3 runs 15 residues. The CDR3 spells CASSQGTEVAYGYTF. The CDR3 DNA reads TGCGCCAGCAGCCAGGGGACAGAAGTCGCCTATGGCTACACCTTC.

This rearrangement joins TRBV6-5 to TRBJ1-5; D possibly corresponds to TRBD1 (6 bases). V was shortened by 8 bases and J by 2 bases, with 10 bases between the two germline ends. The CDR3 is 13 residues long. Germline lookup yields CDR1 MNHEY and CDR2 SVGAGI. The CDR3 DNA follows: TGTGCCAGCTCTTACAGGGGCAATCAGCCCCAGCATTTT. It specifies CASSYRGNQPQHF.

A few counts support this clone. The chain combines TRBV7-9 with TRBJ2-7, with TRBD2 matching 9 bases. J lost 0 bases, V lost 3 bases, and 3 bases had no gene match. This CDR3 comprises 15 residues. Per germline, CDR1 SEHNR and CDR2 FQNEAQ (reference sequence). The CDR3: CASSLFSGGSYEQYF. CDR3 DNA: TGTGCCAGCAGCTTGTTTAGCGGGGGCTCCTACGAGCAGTACTTC.

This sequence joins TRBV10-3 and TRBJ2-1; 8 bases match TRBD1. From germline, CDR1 is ENHRY and CDR2 SYGVKD. The CDR3 totals 18 residues. Trimming at V came to 2 bases and at J to 3 bases, leaving 12 bases not matched to a gene. The CDR3 protein is CAISETNTQGVRYNEQFF. The CDR3 coding sequence is TGTGCCATCAGTGAGACCAATACACAGGGGGTCCGCTACAATGAGCAGTTCTTC.

The rearrangement uses TRBV6-5 and TRBJ2-2; possible D gene TRBD1, 6 bases. CDR3 length equals 16 residues. Germline V lookup: CDR1 MNHEY, CDR2 SVGAGI. V lost 0 bases and J 2 bases, leaving 10 bases between the germline ends. As DNA, the CDR3 is TGTGCCAGCAGTTACTCCAGGGGACCTAACACCGGGGAGCTGTTTTTT. It specifies CASSYSRGPNTGELFF.

The rearrangement joins TRBV11-3 to TRBJ2-1, with 13 bases fitting TRBD2. The CDR3 length is 16 residues. Trimming cost V 2 bases and J 7 bases; bases outside gene matches: 5. The V gene's germline CDR1 is SGHNT and CDR2 YENEEA. Here the CDR3 DNA reads TGTGCCAGCAGCTTAAGTATGACTAGCGGGAGGAATGAGCAGTTCTTC. Protein: CASSLSMTSGRNEQFF.

As DNA, the CDR3 is TGTGCCAGCAGGGCGACAGGGGGAATCTCACCCCTCCACTTT. This codes for CASRATGGISPLHF. The chain couples TRBV27 to TRBJ1-6; 9 nucleotides align to TRBD1. CDR3 length: 14 residues. Germline-derived CDR1 and CDR2 are MNHEY and SMNVEV (reference sequence). Trimming at V came to 6 bases and at J to 10 bases, leaving 7 bases not matched to a gene.

The rearrangement links TRBV11-3 to TRBJ1-5, with 7 bases lining up with TRBD1. CDR1 and CDR2 from the germline V gene are SGHNT and YENEEA. This CDR3 is built from 17 residues. Unmatched junction bases numbered 9, after V lost 0 bases and J lost 4 bases. Here the CDR3 reads CASSLDREGAGNQPQHF. For the CDR3, the DNA is TGTGCCAGCAGCTTAGATCGCGAGGGGGCGGGGAATCAGCCCCAGCATTTT.

A few counts support this clone. The CDR3 spells CASSYSPTRNREQYF. In DNA, the CDR3 is TGTGCCAGCAGTTACTCTCCGACTAGGAACCGCGAGCAGTACTTC. The V call is TRBV6-5, the J call TRBJ2-7; D is possibly TRBD2 (6 bases). Germline CDR1 reads MNHEY; CDR2 reads SVGAGI. Between the trimmed V and J ends, which lost 0 bases and 6 bases, there was a span of 15 bases. The CDR3 consists of 15 residues.

The rearrangement joins TRBV7-2 to TRBJ2-2; TRBD1 agrees at 11 bases. This CDR3 has 14 residues. CDR1 is SGHTA and CDR2 is FQGNSA in the germline V gene. V lost 5 bases and J lost 9; bases outside the gene matches: 5. The chain's CDR3 is CASSLGQGARELFF. For the CDR3, the DNA is TGTGCCAGCAGCCTAGGACAGGGGGCGAGGGAGCTGTTTTTT.

This sequence joins TRBV3-1 (or the pseudogene TRBV3-2) and TRBJ2-3; 9 bases agree with TRBD2. This CDR3 spans 17 amino acids. Germline CDR1 and CDR2: LGHDT and YNNKEL (reference sequence). V dropped 1 base and J dropped 1; count of bases not matched to a gene: 6. The DNA of the CDR3 is TGTGCCAGCAGCCAAGCCCCGGGACTAGCAGGCACAGATACGCAGTATTTT. Translating it yields CASSQAPGLAGTDTQYF.

The rearrangement uses TRBV6-5 and TRBJ2-7; D is undetermined. The germline V gene has CDR1 MNHEY and CDR2 SVGAGI. Trimming took off 7 bases at V and 0 bases at J, with 4 bases between the two ends. This CDR3 is built from 11 residues. CDR3: CASTNSYEQYF. Written as DNA, the CDR3 is TGTGCCAGCACTAACTCCTACGAGCAGTACTTC.

Only one count was recorded for this clone. The chain employs TRBV6-5 and TRBJ2-7; tentative D call: TRBD2 (5 bases). From germline, CDR1 is MNHEY and CDR2 SVGAGI. V was clipped by 0 bases and J by 0 bases, with 9 bases between them. The CDR3 is made up of 15 amino acids. The CDR3 sequence: CASSYSEADSYEQYF. The DNA of the CDR3 is TGTGCCAGCAGTTACTCGGAGGCAGACTCCTACGAGCAGTACTTC.

The chain has TRBV7-2 and TRBJ2-7; 13 bases map to TRBD2. The CDR3 is 16 amino acids. CDR1 and CDR2 from the germline V gene are SGHTA and FQGNSA. Trimming at V came to 1 base and at J to 6 bases, leaving 6 bases not matched to a gene. CDR3 protein: CASSLGLAGGQGEQYF. The DNA of the CDR3 is TGTGCCAGCAGCTTAGGACTAGCGGGAGGACAAGGCGAGCAGTACTTC.

The chain couples TRBV7-3 to TRBJ2-3, with D uncertain. V gave up 1 base and J gave up 6 bases, with 8 bases separating them. This CDR3 spans 13 amino acids. CDR1 SGHTA and CDR2 FQGTGA come from the germline V gene. In DNA form, the CDR3 reads TGTGCCAGCAGCTTAATGGGCGCGGATACGCAGTATTTT. Its translation: CASSLMGADTQYF.

This chain joins TRBV6-2 or TRBV6-3 and TRBJ2-7; 7 positions agree with TRBD1. Germline V CDR1 and CDR2: MNHEY, SVGEGT. The CDR3 length is 17 residues. The trim removed 2 bases at V and 3 bases at J, leaving 13 bases unmatched. CDR3 in amino acids: CASSYPTYDRASYEQYF. The CDR3 DNA is TGTGCCAGCAGTTACCCTACCTACGACAGGGCGAGCTACGAGCAGTACTTC.

The sample holds one count of this clone. The chain joins TRBV28 to TRBJ1-5; possibly TRBD1 for D (6 bases). The CDR3 contains 14 residues. The germline gives CDR1 MDHEN, CDR2 SYDVKM. V was pared by 5 bases and J by 6 bases, with 14 bases between. The CDR3 protein is CASSAGTTTQPQHF. The CDR3 DNA follows: TGTGCCAGCAGTGCCGGGACAACTACTCAGCCCCAGCATTTT.

V and J are TRBV6-2 or TRBV6-3 and TRBJ1-1; D gene uncertain. Germline-derived CDR1 and CDR2 are MNHEY and SVGEGT. This CDR3 spans 15 amino acids. V shed 2 bases and J shed 1 base, with 11 bases lying between them. Written as DNA, the CDR3 is TGTGCCAGCAGTTACCTCCGGAGTTCGAACACTGAAGCTTTCTTT. This codes for CASSYLRSSNTEAFF.

This clone was found a few times. The chain links TRBV19 to TRBJ2-7; D gene ambiguous. V was clipped by 4 bases and J by 0 bases, with 10 bases between them. CDR1 and CDR2 (germline): LNHDA, SQIVND (reference sequence). There are 14 residues in the CDR3. The CDR3 sequence: CASSNPYRSYEQYF. The CDR3 DNA reads as TGTGCCAGTAGTAACCCCTACCGCTCCTACGAGCAGTACTTC.

The chain is built from TRBV27 and TRBJ2-3; no clear D. Trimming pared 3 bases from V and 1 base from J, leaving 5 bases between. Germline CDR1 MNHEY, CDR2 SMNVEV (reference sequence). CDR3 length: 13 amino acids. Here the CDR3 DNA reads TGTGCCAGCAGTTTCCCGGGCACAGATACGCAGTATTTT. Translated: CASSFPGTDTQYF.

The count of this clone is one. The chain couples TRBV4-1 to TRBJ2-3; 8 bases are a match to TRBD1. V was pared by 0 bases and J by 2 bases, with 7 bases of the junction left unmatched. CDR1 and CDR2 from the germline V gene are MGHRA and YSYEKL. The CDR3 extends over 17 amino acids. The CDR3 reads CASSQERTGFFTDTQYF. The CDR3 nucleotides are TGCGCCAGCAGCCAAGAAAGGACAGGGTTTTTCACAGATACGCAGTATTTT.

The chain is built from TRBV10-3 and TRBJ2-3, with 7 bases matching TRBD1. The V gene's germline CDR1 is ENHRY and CDR2 SYGVKD. This CDR3 has 14 residues. V trimming: 6 bases; J trimming: 4 bases; junction bases outside the gene matches: 7. CDR3 amino acids: CAISGTASSDTQYF. The CDR3 nucleotides read TGTGCCATCAGCGGGACAGCTAGTTCAGATACGCAGTATTTT.

The rearrangement uses TRBV9 and TRBJ2-7; 8 nucleotides agree with TRBD2. From germline, CDR1 is SGDLS and CDR2 YYNGEE. The trim removed 0 bases at V and 3 bases at J, leaving 8 bases unmatched. The CDR3 has 16 residues. CDR3 DNA: TGTGCCAGCAGCGTAGGCAATAGCGGGGCGCACTACGAGCAGTACTTC. This translates into CASSVGNSGAHYEQYF.

This clone is a singleton in its sample. The chain joins TRBV5-1 to TRBJ2-1; 7 positions match TRBD1. Germline CDR1 SGHRS, CDR2 YFSETQ. With V trimmed by 4 bases and J by 2 bases, 15 bases remained unmatched. The CDR3 covers 18 residues. The CDR3 loop is CASSPRPPRDSTYNEQFF. The CDR3 DNA reads TGCGCCAGCAGCCCCCGACCACCCCGGGACAGCACCTACAATGAGCAGTTCTTC.

This clone was seen only a few times. The sample contains more than one DNA sequence encoding this CDR3. The chain couples TRBV28 to TRBJ1-5; 11 bases map to TRBD1. Per germline, CDR1 MDHEN and CDR2 SYDVKM. CDR3 length: 14 residues. J was trimmed by 5 bases and V by 4 bases; bases with no gene match: 1. CDR3 protein: CASSSGQGDQPQHF. The DNA for the CDR3 is TGTGCCAGCAGTTCGGGACAGGGGGATCAGCCCCAGCATTTT.

The gene calls are TRBV5-4 and TRBJ2-1; 10 bases are shared with TRBD2. V dropped 4 bases and J dropped 8; count of bases not matched to a gene: 9. The CDR3 is 15 residues long. CDR1 SGHNT and CDR2 YYREEE come from the germline V gene (reference sequence). The CDR3 region is CASSAASGGADEQFF. DNA of the CDR3: TGTGCCAGCAGCGCCGCTAGCGGGGGCGCAGATGAGCAGTTCTTC.

A remark on this clone: Other DNA sequences in this sample translate to the same CDR3. The chain uses TRBV28 and TRBJ1-2; D unresolved. This CDR3 contains 12 residues. V lost 4 bases and J 4 bases, leaving 7 bases between the germline ends. CDR1 is MDHEN, CDR2 SYDVKM, per germline. The DNA for the CDR3 is TGTGCCAGCAGTTCCCCCGGCTATGGCTACACCTTC. Amino acid sequence: CASSSPGYGYTF.

This clone was found a few times. The chain recombines TRBV4-3 with TRBJ2-5; possibly TRBD2 for D (6 bases). This CDR3 is 16 amino acids long. V lost 1 base and J lost 5, with 17 bases in between. Germline lookup yields CDR1 LGHNA and CDR2 YSLEER. The CDR3 here is CASSQGTGDPRETQYF. The CDR3 nucleotides read TGCGCCAGCAGCCAAGGAACGGGGGATCCAAGGGAGACCCAGTACTTC.

J is TRBJ1-1 and V is TRBV4-2; no firm D call. The CDR3 is 17 amino acids. CDR1 and CDR2 from the germline V gene are LGHNA and YNFKEQ. The ends were cut back, 0 bases at V and 5 bases at J, with 19 bases in the middle. CDR3 sequence reads: CASSQELLGGVRTEAFF. The CDR3 region has the DNA TGTGCCAGCAGCCAAGAGCTATTAGGCGGGGTGCGGACTGAAGCTTTCTTT.

This clone was recorded a few times. The chain links TRBV7-6 to TRBJ2-7, with 9 nucleotides matching TRBD1. The V and J ends lost 5 bases and 5 bases, in that order; junction bases with no gene match: 13. Germline loops: CDR1 SGHVS, CDR2 FNYEAQ. The CDR3 consists of 16 residues. The CDR3 nucleotides read TGTGCCAGCAGCCCCCGCGGCGGGACAGGGAGCCACGAGCAGTACTTC. This gives the protein CASSPRGGTGSHEQYF.

The V and J genes are TRBV20-1 and TRBJ2-7, with D perhaps matching TRBD2 (6 bases). The CDR3 totals 11 residues. Germline V gene data show CDR1 as DFQATT and CDR2 as SNEGSKA (reference sequence). V lost 7 bases to trimming and J lost 3 bases, with 10 bases between them. The CDR3 reads CSGLANYEQYF. DNA of the CDR3: TGCAGTGGTCTAGCGAACTACGAGCAGTACTTC.